The 10 T cell receptor beta chains below were found in one sample sequenced in a study of cytomegalovirus exposure and HLA in healthy donors. Sequenced by immunoSEQ multiplex PCR; TCRdb stores in-frame clones only, minus some. This sample has approximately 180,000 clones, with roughly 89% found just once. Sequencing input: PBMCs. The source of these receptors is a woman aged 30 to 39 in good health and CMV-seronegative.

J is TRBJ2-7 and V is TRBV10-1; a weak D match, TRBD1 (6 bases). This CDR3 contains 13 residues. Trimming left V 4 bases short and J 7 bases short, with 14 bases between. Germline CDR1 and CDR2: WNHNN and SYGVQD (reference sequence). The CDR3 protein is CASSGQDKTEQYF. The CDR3 nucleotides read TGCGCCAGCAGTGGACAGGACAAGACGGAGCAGTACTTC.

The chain couples TRBV15 to TRBJ2-5; TRBD2 agrees at 9 bases. The CDR3 consists of 16 residues. V dropped 4 bases and J dropped 2; count of bases not matched to a gene: 8. CDR1 is LNHNV, CDR2 YYDKDF, per germline (reference sequence). The CDR3 here is CATSKTSGLLQETQYF. CDR3 in DNA: TGTGCCACCAGCAAGACTAGCGGACTTCTACAAGAGACCCAGTACTTC. The whole variable domain, filled in from reference TRBV15 and TRBJ2-5, reads DAMVIQNPRYQVTQFGKPVTLSCSQTLNHNVMYWYQQKSSQAPKLLFHYYDKDFNNEADTPDNFQSRRPNTSFCFLDIRSPGLGDTAMYLCATSKTSGLLQETQYFGPGTRLLVL.

This sequence joins TRBV5-1 and TRBJ2-7, with TRBD1 matching 7 bases. After removal of 4 bases from V and 7 bases from J, the junction contained 8 bases not matched to a gene. Germline CDR1 and CDR2: SGHRS and YFSETQ. The CDR3 totals 13 residues. For the CDR3, the DNA is TGCGCCAGCAGCACTGGACAGGCCTTAGAGCAGTACTTC. It is translated as CASSTGQALEQYF. The variable domain in full, with the rest retrieved from reference TRBV5-1 and TRBJ2-7, is KAGVTQTPRYLIKTRGQQVTLSCSPISGHRSVSWYQQTPGQGLQFLFEYFSETQRNKGNFPGRFSGRQFSNSRSEMNVSTLELGDSALYLCASSTGQALEQYFGPGTRLTVT.

The chain recombines TRBV25-1 with TRBJ2-1; D call uncertain. Germline V CDR1 and CDR2: MGHDK, SYGVNS. Trimming removed 7 bases at V and 4 bases at J, with 11 bases between. The CDR3 runs 13 residues. DNA of the CDR3: TGTGCCAGCAATGCGTTCGGTTACAATGAGCAGTTCTTC. Amino acid sequence: CASNAFGYNEQFF. Supplemented by reference TRBV25-1 and TRBJ2-1, the full variable domain reads EADIYQTPRYLVIGTGKKITLECSQTMGHDKMYWYQQDPGMELHLIHYSYGVNSTEKGDLSSESTVSRIRTEHFPLTLESARPSHTSQYLCASNAFGYNEQFFGPGTRLTVL.

This sequence joins TRBV25-1 and TRBJ2-7; 7 bases match TRBD1. J lost 0 bases, V lost 8 bases, and 4 bases had no gene match. The germline V gene encodes CDR1 MGHDK and CDR2 SYGVNS. This CDR3 is built from 13 residues. CDR3 protein: CASGRDSSYEQYF. The CDR3 DNA is TGTGCCAGCGGCCGGGACAGCTCCTACGAGCAGTACTTC.

The CDR3 nucleotides are TGTGCCAGCAGCTTGGGCCCCCGTTCCGAAACCGAGCAGTACTTC. Protein product: CASSLGPRSETEQYF. The genes are TRBV7-9 and TRBJ2-7; D remains unclear. The CDR3 has 15 amino acids. Germline CDR1 is SEHNR and CDR2 is FQNEAQ (reference sequence). V was pared by 3 bases and J by 6 bases, with 18 bases between. The full variable domain, its missing parts supplied by reference TRBV7-9 and TRBJ2-7, is DTGVSQNPRHKITKRGQNVTFRCDPISEHNRLYWYRQTLGQGPEFLTYFQNEAQLEKSRLLSDRFSAERPKGSFSTLEIQRTEQGDSAMYLCASSLGPRSETEQYFGPGTRLTVT.

The chain employs TRBV5-4 and TRBJ2-1, with 12 bases lining up with TRBD2. Germline CDR1 SGHNT, CDR2 YYREEE (reference sequence). This CDR3 is 16 amino acids long. V lost 0 bases, J lost 5 bases, and 3 bases stayed unmatched. The CDR3 bases are TGTGCCAGCAGCTTGGCCCTAGCGGGGGGGCACAATGAGCAGTTCTTC. Amino acids: CASSLALAGGHNEQFF. The full variable domain, with the rest looked up from reference TRBV5-4 and TRBJ2-1, is ETGVTQSPTHLIKTRGQQVTLRCSSQSGHNTVSWYQQALGQGPQFIFQYYREEENGRGNFPPRFSGLQFPNYSSELNVNALELDDSALYLCASSLALAGGHNEQFFGPGTRLTVL.

This chain uses TRBV6-6 with TRBJ1-3, with no clear D. The germline V gene has CDR1 MNHNY and CDR2 SVGAGI (reference sequence). This CDR3 is built from 12 residues. The V gene lost 6 bases and the J gene lost 7 bases, with 10 bases spanning the gap. CDR3 amino acids: CASSGLRNTIYF. The DNA of the CDR3 is TGTGCCAGCAGCGGTCTCCGTAACACCATATATTTT.

This clone was recorded once. This chain links TRBV19 with TRBJ1-5, with TRBD1 identical over 8 bases. This CDR3 contains 16 residues. V lost 3 bases to trimming and J lost 7 bases; unmatched junction nucleotides: 11. Looked up from germline, CDR1 is LNHDA and CDR2 is SQIVND (reference sequence). The CDR3 nucleotides read TGTGCCAGTAGTATTGGAGGCAGGGGGCAAGGGCAGCCCCAGCATTTT. As protein: CASSIGGRGQGQPQHF. The whole variable domain, remainder taken from reference TRBV19 and TRBJ1-5, is DGGITQSPKYLFRKEGQNVTLSCEQNLNHDAMYWYRQDPGQGLRLIYYSQIVNDFQKGDIAEGYSVSREKKESFPLTVTSAQKNPTAFYLCASSIGGRGQGQPQHFGDGTRLSIL.

DNA of the CDR3: TGTGCCAGCAGCGAGGGGGACCGAACAGGCTATGGCTACACCTTC. Amino acids: CASSEGDRTGYGYTF. The V call is TRBV2, the J call TRBJ1-2; D is perhaps TRBD1 (6 bases). Germline V CDR1 and CDR2: SNHLY, FYNNEI. The CDR3 consists of 15 residues. Trimming shortened V by 6 bases and J by 4 bases, and 18 bases separated the two germline ends.